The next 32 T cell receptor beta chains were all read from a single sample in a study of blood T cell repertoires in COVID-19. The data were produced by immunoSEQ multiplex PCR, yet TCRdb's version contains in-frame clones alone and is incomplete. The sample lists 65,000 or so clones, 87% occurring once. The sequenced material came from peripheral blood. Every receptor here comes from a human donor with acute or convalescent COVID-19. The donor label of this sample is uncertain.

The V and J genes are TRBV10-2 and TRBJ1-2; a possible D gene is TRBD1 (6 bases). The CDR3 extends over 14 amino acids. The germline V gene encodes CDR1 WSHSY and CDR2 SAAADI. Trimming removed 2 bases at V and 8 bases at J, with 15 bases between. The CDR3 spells CASSERAGDVGYTF. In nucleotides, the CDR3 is TGCGCCAGCAGTGAGAGGGCAGGGGATGTGGGCTACACCTTC.

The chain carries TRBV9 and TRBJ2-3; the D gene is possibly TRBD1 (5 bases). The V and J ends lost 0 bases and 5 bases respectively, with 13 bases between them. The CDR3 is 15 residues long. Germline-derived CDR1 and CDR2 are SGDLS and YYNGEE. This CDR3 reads CASSVVGLQGDTQYF. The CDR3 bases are TGTGCCAGCAGCGTAGTGGGGCTCCAAGGAGATACGCAGTATTTT.

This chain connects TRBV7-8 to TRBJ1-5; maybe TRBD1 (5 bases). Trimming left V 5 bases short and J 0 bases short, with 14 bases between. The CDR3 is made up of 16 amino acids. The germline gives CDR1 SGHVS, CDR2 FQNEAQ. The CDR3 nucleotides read TGTGCCAGCAGCGGGCGGGGGAGGAATAGCAATCAGCCCCAGCATTTT. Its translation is CASSGRGRNSNQPQHF.

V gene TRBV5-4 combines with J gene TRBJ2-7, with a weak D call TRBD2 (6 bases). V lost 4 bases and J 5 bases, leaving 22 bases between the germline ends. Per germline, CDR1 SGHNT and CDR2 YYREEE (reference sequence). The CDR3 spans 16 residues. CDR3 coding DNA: TGTGCCAGCAGCCTGCTTCGGGCTGCGGGACTTGACGAGCAGTACTTC. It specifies CASSLLRAAGLDEQYF.

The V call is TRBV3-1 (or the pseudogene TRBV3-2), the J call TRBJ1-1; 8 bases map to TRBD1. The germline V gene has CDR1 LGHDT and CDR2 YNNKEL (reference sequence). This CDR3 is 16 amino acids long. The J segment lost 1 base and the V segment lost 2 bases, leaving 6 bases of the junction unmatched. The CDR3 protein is CASSQIPGQGNTEAFF. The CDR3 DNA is TGTGCCAGCAGCCAAATCCCAGGACAGGGGAACACTGAAGCTTTCTTT.

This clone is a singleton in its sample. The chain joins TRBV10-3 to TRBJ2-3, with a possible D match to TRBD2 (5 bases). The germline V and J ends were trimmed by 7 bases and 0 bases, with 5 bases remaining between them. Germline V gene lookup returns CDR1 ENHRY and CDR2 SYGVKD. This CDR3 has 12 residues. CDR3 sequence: CAIKRSTDTQYF. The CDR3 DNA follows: TGTGCCATCAAGCGGAGCACAGATACGCAGTATTTT.

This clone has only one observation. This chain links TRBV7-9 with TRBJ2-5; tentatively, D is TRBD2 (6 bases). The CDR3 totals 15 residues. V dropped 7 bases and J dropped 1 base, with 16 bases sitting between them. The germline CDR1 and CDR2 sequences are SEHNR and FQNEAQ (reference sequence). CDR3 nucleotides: TGTGCCAGCAACGGCGTTGGAGGGCTCCAAGAGACCCAGTACTTC. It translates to CASNGVGGLQETQYF.

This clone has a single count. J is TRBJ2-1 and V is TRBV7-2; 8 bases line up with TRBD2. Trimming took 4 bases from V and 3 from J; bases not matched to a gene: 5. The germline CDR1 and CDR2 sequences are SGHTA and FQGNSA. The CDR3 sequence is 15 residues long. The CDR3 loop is CASSSGGFLYNEQFF. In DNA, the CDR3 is TGTGCCAGCAGCTCGGGGGGGTTTCTCTACAATGAGCAGTTCTTC.

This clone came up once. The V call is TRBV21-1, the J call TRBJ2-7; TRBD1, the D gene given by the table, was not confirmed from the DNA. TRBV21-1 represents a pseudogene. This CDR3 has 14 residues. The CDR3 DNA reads TGTGCCAGCAAGGGGGGACAGGGTGGCCACGAGCAGTACTTC. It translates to CASKGGQGGHEQYF.

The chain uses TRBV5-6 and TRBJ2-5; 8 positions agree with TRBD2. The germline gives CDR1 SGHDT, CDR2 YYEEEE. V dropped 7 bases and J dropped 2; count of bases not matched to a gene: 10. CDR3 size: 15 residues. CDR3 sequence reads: CASSGSGEAQETQYF. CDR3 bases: TGTGCCAGCTCGGGTAGCGGGGAGGCGCAAGAGACCCAGTACTTC.

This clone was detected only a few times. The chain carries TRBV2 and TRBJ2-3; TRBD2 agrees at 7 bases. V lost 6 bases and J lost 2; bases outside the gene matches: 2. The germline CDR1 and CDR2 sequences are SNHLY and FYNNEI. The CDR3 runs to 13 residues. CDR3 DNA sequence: TGTGCCAGCAGCACTAGCGACACAGATACGCAGTATTTT. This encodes CASSTSDTDTQYF.

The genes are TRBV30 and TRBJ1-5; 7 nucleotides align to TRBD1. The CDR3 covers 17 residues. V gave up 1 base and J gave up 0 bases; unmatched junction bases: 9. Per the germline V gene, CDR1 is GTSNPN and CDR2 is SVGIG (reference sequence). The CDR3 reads CAWSGGQWGASNQPQHF. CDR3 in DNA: TGTGCCTGGAGTGGGGGACAGTGGGGTGCTAGCAATCAGCCCCAGCATTTT.

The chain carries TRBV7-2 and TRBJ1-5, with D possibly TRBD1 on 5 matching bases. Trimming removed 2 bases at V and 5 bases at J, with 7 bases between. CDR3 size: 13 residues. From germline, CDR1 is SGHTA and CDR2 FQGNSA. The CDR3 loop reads CASSLFRDQPQHF. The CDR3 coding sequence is TGTGCCAGCAGCTTATTCAGGGATCAGCCCCAGCATTTT. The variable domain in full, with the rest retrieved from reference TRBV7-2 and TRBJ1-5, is GAGVSQSPSNKVTEKGKDVELRCDPISGHTALYWYRQSLGQGLEFLIYFQGNSAPDKSGLPSDRFSAERTGGSVSTLTIQRTQQEDSAVYLCASSLFRDQPQHFGDGTRLSIL.

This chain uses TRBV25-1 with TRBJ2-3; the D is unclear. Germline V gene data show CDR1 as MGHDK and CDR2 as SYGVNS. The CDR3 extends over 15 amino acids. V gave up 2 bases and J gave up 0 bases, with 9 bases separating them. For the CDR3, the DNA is TGTGCCAGCAGTGAACTAGTATCTAGCACAGATACGCAGTATTTT. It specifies CASSELVSSTDTQYF.

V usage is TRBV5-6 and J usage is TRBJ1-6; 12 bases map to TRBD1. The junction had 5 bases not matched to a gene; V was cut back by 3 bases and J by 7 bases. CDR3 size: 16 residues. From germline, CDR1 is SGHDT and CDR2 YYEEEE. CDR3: CASSYGTGGANSPLHF. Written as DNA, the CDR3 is TGTGCCAGCAGCTACGGGACAGGGGGCGCGAATTCACCCCTCCACTTT.

CDR3 region: CASSLRGGGGTEAFF. The CDR3 DNA is TGCGCCAGCAGCTTACGGGGAGGAGGTGGGACTGAAGCTTTCTTT. The chain is built from TRBV5-1 and TRBJ1-1; D not resolved. CDR3 length: 15 amino acids. Germline CDR1 reads SGHRS; CDR2 reads YFSETQ. The V gene lost 2 bases and the J gene lost 5 bases, with 16 bases spanning the gap.

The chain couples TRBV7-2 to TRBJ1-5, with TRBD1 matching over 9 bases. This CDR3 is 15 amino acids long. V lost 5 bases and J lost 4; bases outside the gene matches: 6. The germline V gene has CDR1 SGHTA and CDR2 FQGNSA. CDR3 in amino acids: CASSQMTGGNQPQHF. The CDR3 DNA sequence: TGTGCCAGCAGCCAAATGACAGGGGGGAATCAGCCCCAGCATTTT.

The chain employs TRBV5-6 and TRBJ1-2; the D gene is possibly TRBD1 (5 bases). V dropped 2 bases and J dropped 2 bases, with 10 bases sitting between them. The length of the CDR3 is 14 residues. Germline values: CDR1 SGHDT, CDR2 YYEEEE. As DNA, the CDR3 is TGTGCCAGCAGCTTCGGAAGACAGAACTATGGCTACACCTTC. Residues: CASSFGRQNYGYTF.

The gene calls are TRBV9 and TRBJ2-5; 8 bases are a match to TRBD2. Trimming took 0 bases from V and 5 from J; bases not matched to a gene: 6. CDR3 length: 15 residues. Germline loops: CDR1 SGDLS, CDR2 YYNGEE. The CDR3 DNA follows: TGTGCCAGCAGCGTAGCAAGCGGGAGCGGCGAGACCCAGTACTTC. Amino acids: CASSVASGSGETQYF. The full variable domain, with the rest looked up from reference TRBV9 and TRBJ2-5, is DSGVTQTPKHLITATGQRVTLRCSPRSGDLSVYWYQQSLDQGLQFLIQYYNGEERAKGNILERFSAQQFPDLHSELNLSSLELGDSALYFCASSVASGSGETQYFGPGTRLLVL.

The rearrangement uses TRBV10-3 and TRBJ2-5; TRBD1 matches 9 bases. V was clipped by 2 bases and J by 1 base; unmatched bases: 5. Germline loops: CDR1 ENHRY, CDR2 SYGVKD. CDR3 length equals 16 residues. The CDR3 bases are TGTGCCATCAGTGAGCCACAGGGGGCAGGCCAAGAGACCCAGTACTTC. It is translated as CAISEPQGAGQETQYF.

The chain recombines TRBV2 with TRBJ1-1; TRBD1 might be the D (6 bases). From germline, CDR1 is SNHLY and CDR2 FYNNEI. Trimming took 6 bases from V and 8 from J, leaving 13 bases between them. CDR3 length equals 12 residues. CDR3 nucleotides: TGTGCCAGCAGAGCCGGACAGCCCGAAGCTTTCTTT. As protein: CASRAGQPEAFF.

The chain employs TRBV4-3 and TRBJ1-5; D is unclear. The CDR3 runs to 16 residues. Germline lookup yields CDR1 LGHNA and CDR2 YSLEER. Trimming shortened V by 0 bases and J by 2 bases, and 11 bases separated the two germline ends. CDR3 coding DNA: TGCGCCAGCAGCCAAGATTGGAACAGTGGCAATCAGCCCCAGCATTTT. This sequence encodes CASSQDWNSGNQPQHF.

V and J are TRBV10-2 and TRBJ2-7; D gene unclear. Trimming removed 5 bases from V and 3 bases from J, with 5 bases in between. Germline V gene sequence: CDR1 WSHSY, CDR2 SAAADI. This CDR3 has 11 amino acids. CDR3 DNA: TGCGCCAGCAGTTCTAGCTACGAGCAGTACTTC. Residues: CASSSSYEQYF.

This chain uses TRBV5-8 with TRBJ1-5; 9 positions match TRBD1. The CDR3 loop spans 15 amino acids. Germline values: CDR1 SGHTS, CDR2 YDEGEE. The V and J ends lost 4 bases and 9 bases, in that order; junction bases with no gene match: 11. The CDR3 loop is CASSIRGQGFWPQHF. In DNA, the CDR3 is TGTGCCAGCAGCATCAGGGGACAGGGTTTTTGGCCCCAGCATTTT.

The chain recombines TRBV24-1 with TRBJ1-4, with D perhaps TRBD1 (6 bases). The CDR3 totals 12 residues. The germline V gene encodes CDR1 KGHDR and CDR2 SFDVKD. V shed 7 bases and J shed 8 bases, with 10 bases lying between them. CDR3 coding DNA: TGTGCCACCAGGGACAGCCACGAAAAACTGTTTTTT. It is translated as CATRDSHEKLFF.

The CDR3 nucleotides read TGTGCCAGCTCACCACGGGGACAGGGGCCTTACAATGAGCAGTTCTTC. Its translation is CASSPRGQGPYNEQFF. The chain recombines TRBV18 with TRBJ2-1; 10 bases map to TRBD1. This CDR3 has 16 amino acids. V trimming: 1 base; J trimming: 4 bases; junction bases outside the gene matches: 4. CDR1 and CDR2 from the germline V gene are KGHSH and LQKENI.

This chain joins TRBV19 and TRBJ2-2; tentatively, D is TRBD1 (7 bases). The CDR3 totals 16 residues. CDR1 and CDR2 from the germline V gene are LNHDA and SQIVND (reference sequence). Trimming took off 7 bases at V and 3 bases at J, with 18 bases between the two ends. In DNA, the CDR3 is TGTGCCAGTATCGCCCGGCAGGGGGGTTACACCGGGGAGCTGTTTTTT. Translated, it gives CASIARQGGYTGELFF.

Here the CDR3 DNA reads TGTGCCAGCAGTGGTAACAGGGGGACCGGGGAGCTGTTTTTT. As protein: CASSGNRGTGELFF. V is TRBV2 and J is TRBJ2-2; 8 bases line up with TRBD1. There are 14 residues in the CDR3. Germline V CDR1 and CDR2: SNHLY, FYNNEI. Trimming cost V 4 bases and J 5 bases; bases outside gene matches: 3.

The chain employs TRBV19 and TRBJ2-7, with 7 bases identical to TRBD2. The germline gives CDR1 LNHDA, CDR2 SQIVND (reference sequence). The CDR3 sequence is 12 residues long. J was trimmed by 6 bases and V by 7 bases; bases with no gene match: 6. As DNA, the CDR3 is TGTGCCAGTAACGGCGGGAGCGGCGAGCAGTACTTC. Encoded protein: CASNGGSGEQYF. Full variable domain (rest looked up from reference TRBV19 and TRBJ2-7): DGGITQSPKYLFRKEGQNVTLSCEQNLNHDAMYWYRQDPGQGLRLIYYSQIVNDFQKGDIAEGYSVSREKKESFPLTVTSAQKNPTAFYLCASNGGSGEQYFGPGTRLTVT.

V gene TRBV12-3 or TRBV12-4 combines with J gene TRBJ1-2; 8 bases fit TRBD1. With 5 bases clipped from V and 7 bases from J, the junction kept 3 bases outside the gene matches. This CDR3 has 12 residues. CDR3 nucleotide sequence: TGTGCCAGCAGTAGAACAGGGGGTGGCTACACCTTC. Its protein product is CASSRTGGGYTF.

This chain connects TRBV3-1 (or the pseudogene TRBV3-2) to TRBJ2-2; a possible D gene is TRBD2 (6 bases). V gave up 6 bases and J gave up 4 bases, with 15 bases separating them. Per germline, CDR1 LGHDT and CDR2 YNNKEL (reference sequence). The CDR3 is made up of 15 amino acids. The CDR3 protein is CASSQHGTFTGELFF. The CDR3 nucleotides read TGTGCCAGCAGTCAGCACGGGACTTTCACCGGGGAGCTGTTTTTT.

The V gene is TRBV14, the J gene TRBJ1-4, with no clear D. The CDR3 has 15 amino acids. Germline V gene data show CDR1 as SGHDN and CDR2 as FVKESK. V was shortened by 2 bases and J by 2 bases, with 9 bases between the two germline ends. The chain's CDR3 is CASSQRVSTNEKLFF. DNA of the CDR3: TGTGCCAGCAGCCAACGGGTGTCTACTAATGAAAAACTGTTTTTT.